The 27 T cell receptor beta chains below were found in one sample sequenced in a study of identical twins. TCRdb reprocessed the 5' RACE reads via MiXCR and lists one record per CDR3 protein. The data contain hundreds of thousands of distinct CDR3 sequences, 10% to 15% of them singletons. These same data were also listed under a study on yellow fever vaccine responses in identical twins.

The sample consisted of PBMCs. These receptors were taken from a young woman in good health.

There are a few counts of this clonotype. The chain uses TRBV29-1 and TRBJ2-7; D gene unclear. The CDR3 spans 13 residues. V gave up 1 base and J gave up 2 bases, with 9 bases separating them. The germline CDR1 and CDR2 sequences are SQVTM and ANQGSEA. The CDR3 is CSVEVDKPYEQYF. CDR3 DNA sequence: TGCAGCGTTGAAGTAGACAAACCCTACGAGCAGTACTTC.

This clonotype was seen a handful of times. The chain carries TRBV29-1 and TRBJ2-1; 9 nucleotides align to TRBD2. The CDR3 loop spans 14 amino acids. The germline V gene encodes CDR1 SQVTM and CDR2 ANQGSEA. V trimming: 4 bases; J trimming: 9 bases; junction bases outside the gene matches: 10. The DNA of the CDR3 is TGCAGCGTTGGATTAGCGGGAGTGTTGGGTGAGCAGTTCTTC. Translating gives CSVGLAGVLGEQFF.

The chain carries TRBV7-9 and TRBJ2-5; D gene uncertain. V was pared by 1 base and J by 13 bases, with 10 bases between. Germline V gene sequence: CDR1 SEHNR, CDR2 FQNEAQ (reference sequence). There are 11 residues in the CDR3. Written as DNA, the CDR3 is TGTGCCAGCAGCTTAGTAGGCCTCGGGTACTTC. Protein sequence: CASSLVGLGYF. The full variable domain, with the rest looked up from reference TRBV7-9 and TRBJ2-5, is DTGVSQNPRHKITKRGQNVTFRCDPISEHNRLYWYRQTLGQGPEFLTYFQNEAQLEKSRLLSDRFSAERPKGSFSTLEIQRTEQGDSAMYLCASSLVGLGYFGPGTRLLVL.

The chain links TRBV15 to TRBJ2-4; tentatively, D is TRBD1 (6 bases). This CDR3 comprises 14 residues. Germline V gives CDR1 LNHNV, CDR2 YYDKDF (reference sequence). With 5 bases removed from V and 5 bases from J, the gap between germline ends came to 13 bases. The chain's CDR3 is CATSARDTQNIQYF. The CDR3 coding sequence is TGTGCCACCAGCGCCCGGGACACGCAAAACATTCAGTACTTC. The variable domain in full, with the rest retrieved from reference TRBV15 and TRBJ2-4, is DAMVIQNPRYQVTQFGKPVTLSCSQTLNHNVMYWYQQKSSQAPKLLFHYYDKDFNNEADTPDNFQSRRPNTSFCFLDIRSPGLGDTAMYLCATSARDTQNIQYFGAGTRLSVL.

The table lists this clonotype with a few counts. V usage is TRBV20-1 and J usage is TRBJ2-1, with 8 bases fitting TRBD2. Germline CDR1 and CDR2: DFQATT and SNEGSKA (reference sequence). This CDR3 comprises 13 residues. V gave up 0 bases and J gave up 12 bases; unmatched junction bases: 7. The CDR3 reads CSARDFSGTGQFF. The CDR3 DNA sequence: TGCAGTGCTAGAGATTTTAGCGGGACGGGGCAGTTCTTC.

The chain has TRBV7-3 and TRBJ2-1; D not certain. Per the germline V gene, CDR1 is SGHTA and CDR2 is FQGTGA. V dropped 1 base and J dropped 6 bases, with 7 bases sitting between them. The CDR3 covers 13 residues. The CDR3 protein is CASSLNGGNEQFF. CDR3 nucleotide sequence: TGTGCCAGCAGCTTAAATGGTGGCAATGAGCAGTTCTTC.

This clonotype occurred a few times. This rearrangement joins TRBV12-3 or TRBV12-4 to TRBJ1-1; TRBD1 agrees at 11 bases. Germline trimming cut 1 base from V and 0 bases from J; bases unmatched to any gene: 1. This CDR3 has 16 residues. CDR3 region: CASSLGDRGLNTEAFF. CDR3 nucleotides: TGTGCCAGCAGTTTAGGGGACAGGGGGTTGAACACTGAAGCTTTCTTT.

The genes are TRBV24-1 and TRBJ2-3; 7 bases line up with TRBD2. The CDR3 length is 15 residues. Trimming removed 4 bases from V and 1 base from J; junction bases left unmatched: 4. The germline V gene has CDR1 KGHDR and CDR2 SFDVKD. The CDR3 DNA reads as TGTGCCACCAGTGACGGGAGGAGGGGCACAGATACGCAGTATTTT. Its translation: CATSDGRRGTDTQYF.

The table lists this clonotype with a few counts. V and J are TRBV5-1 and TRBJ1-3; no clear D gene. Germline CDR1 and CDR2: SGHRS and YFSETQ. Trimming shortened V by 4 bases and J by 0 bases, and 8 bases separated the two germline ends. The CDR3 loop spans 14 amino acids. CDR3 amino acids: CASSPDPSGNTIYF. DNA of the CDR3: TGCGCCAGCAGCCCTGACCCCTCTGGAAACACCATATATTTT.

The gene calls are TRBV20-1 and TRBJ1-4; D uncertain. This CDR3 has 12 amino acids. Germline lookup yields CDR1 DFQATT and CDR2 SNEGSKA (reference sequence). Trimming took 6 bases from V and 3 from J, leaving 8 bases between them. The CDR3 region is CSAAGANEKLFF. In nucleotides, the CDR3 is TGCAGTGCGGCCGGGGCTAATGAAAAACTGTTTTTT.

In this sample, this clonotype turned up a few times. The rearrangement uses TRBV20-1 and TRBJ2-7; perhaps D is TRBD1 or TRBD2 (5 bases each). Trimming removed 1 base from V and 2 bases from J, with 9 bases in between. The CDR3 sequence is 13 residues long. Germline values: CDR1 DFQATT, CDR2 SNEGSKA (reference sequence). The CDR3 sequence: CSARAMGAYEQYV. CDR3 nucleotides: TGCAGTGCTAGAGCCATGGGGGCCTACGAGCAGTACGTC.

The V gene is TRBV20-1, the J gene TRBJ2-5; 11 bases agree with TRBD2. CDR1 and CDR2 (germline): DFQATT, SNEGSKA (reference sequence). V lost 5 bases, J lost 3 bases, and 5 bases stayed unmatched. This CDR3 is built from 14 residues. The DNA of the CDR3 is TGCAGTGCTGACCTAGCGGGAGGCAAAGAGACCCAGTACTTC. It translates to CSADLAGGKETQYF.

The DNA for the CDR3 is TGCGCCAGCAGCCAAAACTACGAGGGCACCGGGGCCAACGTCCTGACTTTC. Amino acid sequence: CASSQNYEGTGANVLTF. This chain links TRBV4-1 with TRBJ2-6, with D perhaps TRBD2 (5 bases). This CDR3 has 17 residues. Germline assignment: CDR1 MGHRA and CDR2 YSYEKL. Between the trimmed V and J ends, which lost 2 bases and 4 bases, there was a span of 15 bases.

The chain employs TRBV27 and TRBJ1-5; D is perhaps TRBD1 (6 bases). Germline assignment: CDR1 MNHEY and CDR2 SMNVEV (reference sequence). The CDR3 covers 17 residues. Trimming cost V 6 bases and J 0 bases, with 18 bases left between them. The CDR3 DNA reads TGTGCCAGCAGGGGAACAGGGAAACGTTATAGCAATCAGCCCCAGCATTTT. Its protein product is CASRGTGKRYSNQPQHF.

The chain uses TRBV9 and TRBJ1-6; D perhaps matches TRBD1 (5 bases). Germline lookup yields CDR1 SGDLS and CDR2 YYNGEE. The CDR3 length is 14 residues. V lost 2 bases to trimming and J lost 7 bases, with 10 bases between them. The CDR3 sequence: CASSVQGENSPLHF. CDR3 bases: TGTGCCAGCAGCGTTCAAGGGGAAAATTCACCCCTCCACTTT.

This clonotype was seen repeatedly, ten times or more. This rearrangement joins TRBV25-1 to TRBJ2-7; D not certain. Germline assignment: CDR1 MGHDK and CDR2 SYGVNS. V lost 8 bases, J lost 5 bases, and 22 bases lay in between. This CDR3 comprises 15 residues. The CDR3 nucleotides are TGTGCCAGCCGCAGAAATTCGGGTCCTGGCAACGAGCAGTACTTC. Amino acid sequence: CASRRNSGPGNEQYF.

This clonotype was seen only a few times. J is TRBJ1-5 and V is TRBV15; D may be TRBD1 (6 bases). Trimming took off 5 bases at V and 1 base at J, with 12 bases between the two ends. The germline CDR1 and CDR2 sequences are LNHNV and YYDKDF (reference sequence). The CDR3 extends over 15 amino acids. This chain's CDR3 is CATSLKGGSNQPQHF. CDR3 nucleotides: TGTGCCACCAGCCTCAAGGGGGGGAGCAATCAGCCCCAGCATTTT.

This clonotype was detected once. V and J are TRBV2 and TRBJ2-2, with TRBD1 matching over 11 bases. V shed 6 bases, J shed 6 bases, and the junction held 0 bases outside the gene matches. The CDR3 is 13 amino acids. Germline loops: CDR1 SNHLY, CDR2 FYNNEI. DNA of the CDR3: TGTGCCAGCAGGGACAGGGGGCCCGGGGAGCTGTTTTTT. As protein: CASRDRGPGELFF. The variable domain in full, completed from reference TRBV2 and TRBJ2-2, reads EPEVTQTPSHQVTQMGQEVILRCVPISNHLYFYWYRQILGQKVEFLVSFYNNEISEKSEIFDDQFSVERPDGSNFTLKIRSTKLEDSAMYFCASRDRGPGELFFGEGSRLTVL.

This chain links TRBV24-1 with TRBJ2-1; 9 bases match TRBD2. CDR1 is KGHDR, CDR2 SFDVKD, per germline. The junction had 9 bases not matched to a gene; V was cut back by 9 bases and J by 7 bases. This CDR3 is 14 amino acids long. Here the CDR3 DNA reads TGTGCCACCGGCGCGGGAGGGCCAGGGAATGAGCAGTTCTTC. Protein product: CATGAGGPGNEQFF.

The chain recombines TRBV4-1 with TRBJ2-3; either TRBD1 or TRBD2 may supply D (5 bases each). This CDR3 spans 17 amino acids. The V gene lost 5 bases and the J gene lost 1 base, with 19 bases spanning the gap. Germline-derived CDR1 and CDR2 are MGHRA and YSYEKL. The CDR3 reads CASSTTGRGAGTDTQYF. DNA of the CDR3: TGCGCCAGCAGCACCACGGGAAGGGGCGCGGGCACAGATACGCAGTATTTT.

This clonotype was counted a few times. The chain couples TRBV28 to TRBJ2-1, with TRBD2 matching over 9 bases. Germline CDR1 MDHEN, CDR2 SYDVKM. This CDR3 region has 15 residues. V lost 6 bases and J lost 6; bases outside the gene matches: 9. CDR3 nucleotide sequence: TGTGCCAGCAGGTCCGGCAGTAGCGGGAGCAATGAGCAGTTCTTC. The encoded protein is CASRSGSSGSNEQFF.

Ten or more counts support this clonotype. This chain connects TRBV27 to TRBJ2-7; unclear D gene. Trimming removed 6 bases from V and 3 bases from J, with 9 bases in between. The CDR3 has 12 residues. Germline-derived CDR1 and CDR2 are MNHEY and SMNVEV (reference sequence). CDR3 sequence (DNA): TGTGCCAGCAGCCGACCAGGCTACGAGCAGTACTTC. This gives the protein CASSRPGYEQYF.

This clonotype showed up many times. J is TRBJ2-7 and V is TRBV6-2 or TRBV6-3, with TRBD2 identical over 13 bases. The V and J ends lost 5 bases and 3 bases, in that order; junction bases with no gene match: 10. The CDR3 length is 17 residues. In germline, CDR1 is MNHEY, CDR2 SVGEGT. The CDR3, as DNA: TGTGCCAGCAGTACTCGGACTAGCGGGAGTCTTGGCTACGAGCAGTACTTC. This gives the protein CASSTRTSGSLGYEQYF.

This clonotype has more than one count but fewer than ten. In DNA form, the CDR3 reads TGTGCCAGCAGTACTCCAGGGGATAAGAGCACTGAAGCTTTCTTT. As protein: CASSTPGDKSTEAFF. The chain employs TRBV6-5 and TRBJ1-1; tentative D call: TRBD1 (6 bases). Germline values: CDR1 MNHEY, CDR2 SVGAGI. The CDR3 covers 15 residues. V lost 5 bases and J lost 4, with 17 bases in between.

This clonotype was recorded at least ten times. The V and J genes are TRBV12-3 or TRBV12-4 and TRBJ2-7; D is ambiguous. This CDR3 has 14 amino acids. Between the trimmed V and J ends, which lost 3 bases and 3 bases, there was a span of 12 bases. CDR3 sequence (DNA): TGTGCCAGCAGTTTGGGGTCCTACATCTACGAGCAGTACGTC. It specifies CASSLGSYIYEQYV.

The chain recombines TRBV20-1 with TRBJ2-1; 11 nucleotides line up with TRBD2. The germline CDR1 and CDR2 sequences are DFQATT and SNEGSKA (reference sequence). V shed 4 bases, J shed 4 bases, and the junction held 12 bases outside the gene matches. The length of the CDR3 is 17 residues. In nucleotides, the CDR3 is TGCAGTGCTACAACCGACGGGACTAGCGGACCATACAATGAGCAGTTCTTC. Translating gives CSATTDGTSGPYNEQFF.

This clonotype has at least ten counts. Here the CDR3 reads CASSQSLNQPQHF. The CDR3 nucleotides read TGCGCCAGCAGCCAAAGCCTTAATCAGCCCCAGCATTTT. The chain employs TRBV4-1 and TRBJ1-5; D uncertain. This CDR3 region has 13 residues. Germline V gene sequence: CDR1 MGHRA, CDR2 YSYEKL. Trimming cost V 2 bases and J 4 bases, with 6 bases left between them.